The rows below give T cell receptor beta chains drawn from one sample of a study of cytomegalovirus exposure and HLA in healthy donors. Libraries were prepared by immunoSEQ multiplex PCR; TCRdb keeps only in-frame clonotypes and omits some of them. Of 150,000 or so clones detected, approximately 84% appear once; the ten largest clones hold around 0.98%. Material: PBMCs. All receptors derive from a man younger than 45 in good health and CMV-seronegative. The CDR3 runs from the conserved cysteine through the conserved F or W. The D gene is left open where the match is weak. Clone size is shown for a subset of rows, as once, few, many or a class of expanded clone.

CDR3nt | CDR3aa | j_gene | abundance | v_gene | d_gene
TGTGCCAGCCGTAGACAGGGGCAGAACTATGACTACACCTTC | CASRRQGQNYDYTF | TRBJ1-2 | - | TRBV7-2 | TRBD1
TGTGCCAGCAGCCCAACAGGGAATCAGCCCCAGCATTTT | CASSPTGNQPQHF | TRBJ1-5 | - | TRBV14 | -
TGTGCCAGCAGCTTACCCGTGGGGGCCAATGAGCAGTTCTTC | CASSLPVGANEQFF | TRBJ2-1 | - | TRBV7-6 | -
TGTGCCAGCACCAAGACTAGCGGGGGGGTCAATGAGCAGTTCTTC | CASTKTSGGVNEQFF | TRBJ2-1 | few | TRBV6-4 | TRBD2
TGTGCCAGCAGCCGAAACCGGGACAGCTCTGGAAACACCATATATTTT | CASSRNRDSSGNTIYF | TRBJ1-3 | - | TRBV14 | TRBD1
TGCGCCAGCAGCTGGGAGGCAGGGAGAAATTCACCCCTCCACTTT | CASSWEAGRNSPLHF | TRBJ1-6 | - | TRBV5-1 | -
TGCGCCAGCAGCCCTGGAGGGACAGGGGAAACTGAAGCTTTCTTT | CASSPGGTGETEAFF | TRBJ1-1 | - | TRBV5-1 | TRBD1
TGTGCCAGCTCACCACGAAGGGTGTCGGGAGCCTTCCCGAATGAGCAGTTCTTC | CASSPRRVSGAFPNEQFF | TRBJ2-1 | - | TRBV18 | -
TGTGCCAGCAGCCAGGACAGGGTGTGGTACAATGAGCAGTTCTTC | CASSQDRVWYNEQFF | TRBJ2-1 | - | TRBV28 | TRBD1
TGTGCCAGCAGCGTAGGCGGGAGTCCCTACGAGCAGTACTTC | CASSVGGSPYEQYF | TRBJ2-7 | - | TRBV9 | TRBD2
TGTGCCAGCAGCCCCGCAGGGCCAGATTCACCCCTCCACTTT | CASSPAGPDSPLHF | TRBJ1-6 | - | TRBV7-2 | -
TGTGCCAGCAGCGCCCACGAGAACCCGGGGACTGAAGCTTTCTTT | CASSAHENPGTEAFF | TRBJ1-1 | - | TRBV9 | -
TGTGCCAGCAGCCGGTCGACTAGCGGGAGTCCGTCGGATGAGCAGTTCTTC | CASSRSTSGSPSDEQFF | TRBJ2-1 | - | TRBV7-7 | TRBD2
TGTGCCAGCAGCCGACCGACAGGGGCAGGCTACGAGCAGTACTTC | CASSRPTGAGYEQYF | TRBJ2-7 | once | TRBV6-5 | TRBD1
TGTGCCAGCAGCTGGGCCCCTATGGTCCCCCAAGAGACCCAGTACTTC | CASSWAPMVPQETQYF | TRBJ2-5 | - | TRBV13 | -
TGTGCCAGTAGTATTGCAGGTTGGACTGAAGCTTTCTTT | CASSIAGWTEAFF | TRBJ1-1 | - | TRBV19 | -
TGCGCCAGCAGCTTGGACAGGAATCAGCCCCAGCATTTT | CASSLDRNQPQHF | TRBJ1-5 | - | TRBV5-1 | -
TGTGCCAGCAGCGCACAGGGCACCGGGACAGATACGCAGTATTTT | CASSAQGTGTDTQYF | TRBJ2-3 | - | TRBV9 | -
TGCGCCAGCAGGCGCGGTAATCTCGGGACAGCCAACTATGGCTACACCTTC | CASRRGNLGTANYGYTF | TRBJ1-2 | few | TRBV5-1 | TRBD1
TGCGCCAGCAGCCAAGAATTGGGACAGGGAAGAAATGAGCAGTTCTTC | CASSQELGQGRNEQFF | TRBJ2-1 | - | TRBV4-1 | TRBD1
TGTGCCAGCAGCCCTACCGGATCGAGGTTAGCGGGGAAAACCTACGAGCAGTACTTC | CASSPTGSRLAGKTYEQYF | TRBJ2-7 | few | TRBV5-4 | TRBD2
TGTGCCAGCTCACCGTCGATAGGCAATCAGCCCCAGCATTTT | CASSPSIGNQPQHF | TRBJ1-5 | many | TRBV18 | -
TGTGCCATCAGTGAGACCGCGGACAGGGGCCGGAACGAGCAGTACTTC | CAISETADRGRNEQYF | TRBJ2-7 | once | TRBV10-3 | TRBD1
TGTGCCAGCAGCTTAGTTGGGACTAGCGGGGGGCTCGTCACCGGGGAGCTGTTTTTT | CASSLVGTSGGLVTGELFF | TRBJ2-2 | - | TRBV7-8 | TRBD2
TGCAGCGTTGGTCACACAGACTACGAGCAGTACTTC | CSVGHTDYEQYF | TRBJ2-7 | - | TRBV29-1 | -
TGCGCCAGCAGCTTGGGCGGGGGCGGCACTGAAGCTTTCTTT | CASSLGGGGTEAFF | TRBJ1-1 | - | TRBV5-1 | -
TGTGCCAGCGCCATGGCAGGGCGCACTGAAGCTTTCTTT | CASAMAGRTEAFF | TRBJ1-1 | - | TRBV28 | -
TGCGCCAGCAGCATGGGACTAGCGGAGTTCTTC | CASSMGLAEFF | TRBJ2-1 | - | TRBV5-1 | TRBD2
TGTGCCTGGAGTGTATCCACTAATCAGCCCCAGCATTTT | CAWSVSTNQPQHF | TRBJ1-5 | - | TRBV30 | -
TGTGCCAGCAGCCGACTTCAGGGAACTGGTGACGGCTACACCTTC | CASSRLQGTGDGYTF | TRBJ1-2 | once | TRBV6-5 | -
TGCGCCAGCAGCCTCGGACAGATCCAAGAGACCCAGTACTTC | CASSLGQIQETQYF | TRBJ2-5 | - | TRBV5-1 | -
TGTGCCAGCAGCGTCCTCGGGAACACTGAAGCTTTCTTT | CASSVLGNTEAFF | TRBJ1-1 | - | TRBV7-9 | -
TGTGCCAGACAGGGGGCGCATGAAGCAACTAATGAAAAACTGTTTTTT | CARQGAHEATNEKLFF | TRBJ1-4 | once | TRBV7-3 | TRBD1
TGTGCCAGCAGTCCGCAACTAGCGGTAGAGGATACGCAGTATTTT | CASSPQLAVEDTQYF | TRBJ2-3 | - | TRBV27 | TRBD2
TGTGCCAGTATAGGACAGCCCCTGAACACTGAAGCTTTCTTT | CASIGQPLNTEAFF | TRBJ1-1 | - | TRBV19 | -
TGTGCCTGGAGTGGGACTCGTACTCTAGGGGGCGAGCAGTACTTC | CAWSGTRTLGGEQYF | TRBJ2-7 | - | TRBV30 | -